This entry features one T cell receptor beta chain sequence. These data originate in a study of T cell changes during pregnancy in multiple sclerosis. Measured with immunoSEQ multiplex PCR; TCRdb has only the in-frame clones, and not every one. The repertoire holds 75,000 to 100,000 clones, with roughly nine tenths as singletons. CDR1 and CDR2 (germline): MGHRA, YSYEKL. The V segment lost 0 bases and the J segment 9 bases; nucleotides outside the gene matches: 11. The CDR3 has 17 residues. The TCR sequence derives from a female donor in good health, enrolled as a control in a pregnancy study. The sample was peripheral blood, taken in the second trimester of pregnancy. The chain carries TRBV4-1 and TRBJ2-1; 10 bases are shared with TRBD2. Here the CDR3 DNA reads TGCGCCAGCAGCCAAGAGGAGAGCGGGGGGGCCAGGGGTGAGCAGTTCTTC. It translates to CASSQEESGGARGEQFF.